Presented here are 19 T cell receptor beta chains from one specimen sequenced in a study of blood T cell repertoires in COVID-19. This table comes from immunoSEQ multiplex PCR, and its TCRdb copy is limited to in-frame clones, with some not included. The repertoire holds some 220,000 clones, with about 85% as singletons. The material sequenced was peripheral blood. The receptors derive from a man aged 45-65 years who had recovered from COVID-19.

V usage is TRBV2 and J usage is TRBJ2-1, with D possibly matching TRBD1 (5 bases). Germline V lookup: CDR1 SNHLY, CDR2 FYNNEI. CDR3 length equals 16 residues. Trimming cost V 5 bases and J 0 bases, with 14 bases left between them. CDR3 protein: CASSPGDRSSYNEQFF. The CDR3, as DNA: TGTGCCAGCAGTCCCGGCGACAGAAGCTCCTACAATGAGCAGTTCTTC.

The chain carries TRBV9 and TRBJ2-3; D is undetermined. Germline lookup yields CDR1 SGDLS and CDR2 YYNGEE. The germline V and J ends were trimmed by 0 bases and 6 bases, with 8 bases remaining between them. The CDR3 loop spans 13 amino acids. CDR3 sequence: CASSVAPIDTQYF. The CDR3 nucleotides read TGTGCCAGCAGCGTAGCCCCCATTGATACGCAGTATTTT.

This clone was detected once. The chain carries TRBV10-1 and TRBJ2-3; 12 nucleotides line up with TRBD2. Germline CDR1 and CDR2: WNHNN and SYGVQD (reference sequence). V was pared by 4 bases and J by 1 base, with 9 bases of the junction left unmatched. There are 18 residues in the CDR3. The CDR3 loop is CASSGGLAGPSRTDTQYF. DNA for the CDR3: TGCGCCAGCAGTGGCGGACTAGCGGGACCCTCTCGCACAGATACGCAGTATTTT.

The gene calls are TRBV5-1 and TRBJ2-2; no clear D gene. There are 14 residues in the CDR3. Germline CDR1 and CDR2: SGHRS and YFSETQ. The V gene lost 1 base and the J gene lost 7 bases, with 11 bases spanning the gap. The CDR3 DNA is TGCGCCAGCAGCTTGAATCGGGTTAACGGGGAGCTGTTTTTT. It translates to CASSLNRVNGELFF.

This chain links TRBV5-1 with TRBJ2-5; no clear D gene. Germline-derived CDR1 and CDR2 are SGHRS and YFSETQ. The CDR3 covers 13 residues. The germline V and J ends were trimmed by 2 bases and 3 bases, with 8 bases remaining between them. CDR3: CASSFLSEETQYF. DNA for the CDR3: TGCGCCAGCAGCTTCCTTTCGGAAGAGACCCAGTACTTC.

Only one count was recorded for this clone. DNA for the CDR3: TGTGCCAGCAGCTGGGACAGGGCAGGCTATAATTCACCCCTCCACTTT. It translates to CASSWDRAGYNSPLHF. The V and J genes are TRBV11-2 and TRBJ1-6; 9 positions agree with TRBD1. This CDR3 is 16 amino acids long. The V segment lost 4 bases and the J segment 3 bases; nucleotides outside the gene matches: 4. Germline V CDR1 and CDR2: SGHAT, FQNNGV. Combining the CDR3 with reference TRBV11-2 and TRBJ1-6 gives the whole variable domain EAGVAQSPRYKIIEKRQSVAFWCNPISGHATLYWYQQILGQGPKLLIQFQNNGVVDDSQLPKDRFSAERLKGVDSTLKIQPAKLEDSAVYLCASSWDRAGYNSPLHFGNGTRLTVT.

This sequence joins TRBV25-1 and TRBJ1-1; perhaps TRBD1 as D (5 bases). Germline-derived CDR1 and CDR2 are MGHDK and SYGVNS. The CDR3 is made up of 15 amino acids. Trimming left V 0 bases short and J 3 bases short, with 11 bases between. The CDR3 sequence is CASSEYRGSHTEAFF. The DNA of the CDR3 is TGTGCCAGCAGTGAATATAGGGGAAGCCACACTGAAGCTTTCTTT.

This chain links TRBV6-5 with TRBJ1-1, with D unclear. In germline, CDR1 is MNHEY, CDR2 SVGAGI. The CDR3 is 16 residues long. Trimming pared 0 bases from V and 6 bases from J, leaving 17 bases between. The CDR3 sequence: CASSYSMGGGLAEAFF. Here the CDR3 DNA reads TGTGCCAGCAGTTACTCTATGGGCGGAGGGTTAGCTGAAGCTTTCTTT.

This chain connects TRBV9 to TRBJ2-1; 9 positions agree with TRBD2. Looked up from germline, CDR1 is SGDLS and CDR2 is YYNGEE. CDR3 length equals 15 residues. Trimming took 4 bases from V and 8 from J; bases not matched to a gene: 10. This chain's CDR3 is CASSPSPREGDEQFF. CDR3 DNA: TGTGCCAGCAGCCCCAGTCCGCGGGAGGGAGATGAGCAGTTCTTC.

V and J are TRBV6-5 and TRBJ2-3; 11 nucleotides line up with TRBD2. V lost 5 bases and J lost 4; bases outside the gene matches: 5. The CDR3 is 15 residues long. Germline CDR1 is MNHEY and CDR2 is SVGAGI. CDR3 coding DNA: TGTGCCAGCAGTCATCTAGCGGGAGGAGCAGATACGCAGTATTTT. It encodes CASSHLAGGADTQYF.

The chain has TRBV6-5 and TRBJ2-1; 7 positions agree with TRBD2. Germline V CDR1 and CDR2: MNHEY, SVGAGI. With 6 bases clipped from V and 5 bases from J, the junction kept 4 bases outside the gene matches. CDR3 length: 13 amino acids. The CDR3 spells CASSLGLDNEQFF. In DNA form, the CDR3 reads TGTGCCAGCAGCCTTGGACTAGACAATGAGCAGTTCTTC.

The gene calls are TRBV19 and TRBJ1-5; 7 nucleotides agree with TRBD1. The J segment lost 7 bases and the V segment lost 8 bases, leaving 5 bases of the junction unmatched. CDR3 length: 12 amino acids. Looked up from germline, CDR1 is LNHDA and CDR2 is SQIVND (reference sequence). The DNA for the CDR3 is TGTGCCAGTTCGGGACAGTACCAGCCCCAGCATTTT. Translated: CASSGQYQPQHF.

The chain couples TRBV18 to TRBJ2-7; 9 nucleotides agree with TRBD2. The CDR3 totals 15 residues. Germline V gene data show CDR1 as KGHSH and CDR2 as LQKENI. J was trimmed by 3 bases and V by 8 bases; bases with no gene match: 11. This CDR3 reads CASRPVVAGVYEQYF. Here the CDR3 DNA reads TGTGCCAGCCGCCCGGTGGTAGCGGGAGTCTACGAGCAGTACTTC.

The chain joins TRBV7-9 to TRBJ1-2, with TRBD1 matching over 7 bases. CDR1 is SEHNR and CDR2 is FQNEAQ in the germline V gene (reference sequence). The CDR3 consists of 13 residues. The junction had 0 bases not matched to a gene; V was cut back by 1 base and J by 4 bases. In DNA, the CDR3 is TGTGCCAGCAGCTTAGGACAGGGCTATGGCTACACCTTC. This sequence encodes CASSLGQGYGYTF.

The chain uses TRBV5-4 and TRBJ1-1; the match to TRBD1 covers 7 bases. The CDR3 contains 17 residues. Germline CDR1 reads SGHNT; CDR2 reads YYREEE (reference sequence). Trimming at V came to 1 base and at J to 0 bases, leaving 9 bases not matched to a gene. The CDR3 region is CASSLSKGTAMNTEAFF. The CDR3, as DNA: TGTGCCAGCAGCTTGTCCAAGGGGACAGCAATGAACACTGAAGCTTTCTTT. The whole variable domain, filled in from reference TRBV5-4 and TRBJ1-1, reads ETGVTQSPTHLIKTRGQQVTLRCSSQSGHNTVSWYQQALGQGPQFIFQYYREEENGRGNFPPRFSGLQFPNYSSELNVNALELDDSALYLCASSLSKGTAMNTEAFFGQGTRLTVV.

The rearrangement links TRBV21-1 to TRBJ1-2. TRBV21-1 corresponds to a pseudogene. This CDR3 has 14 residues. The chain's CDR3 is CASSKGSGLYGYTF. The CDR3 nucleotides are TGTGCCAGCAGCAAAGGGTCGGGACTCTATGGCTACACCTTC.

This clone was seen a few times. J is TRBJ1-1 and V is TRBV10-3; no firm D call. V was shortened by 3 bases and J by 3 bases, with 8 bases between the two germline ends. The CDR3 is 13 amino acids. Germline CDR1 ENHRY, CDR2 SYGVKD. The CDR3 is CAISDFSYTEAFF. The CDR3 bases are TGTGCCATCAGTGATTTCTCTTACACTGAAGCTTTCTTT.

The genes are TRBV6-1 and TRBJ1-5; D uncertain. Germline V gene data show CDR1 as MNHNS and CDR2 as SASEGT. This CDR3 region has 11 residues. V lost 2 bases, J lost 9 bases, and 5 bases lay in between. The CDR3 coding sequence is TGTGCCAGCAGTGAATCGTGGCCCCAGCATTTT. It yields the protein CASSESWPQHF.

This chain connects TRBV27 to TRBJ1-1; D may be TRBD1 (5 bases). The CDR3 has 13 residues. V lost 4 bases and J 4 bases, leaving 10 bases between the germline ends. Germline CDR1 MNHEY, CDR2 SMNVEV (reference sequence). The CDR3: CASSYLTGTEAFF. The DNA for the CDR3 is TGTGCCAGCAGTTACCTAACAGGCACTGAAGCTTTCTTT.